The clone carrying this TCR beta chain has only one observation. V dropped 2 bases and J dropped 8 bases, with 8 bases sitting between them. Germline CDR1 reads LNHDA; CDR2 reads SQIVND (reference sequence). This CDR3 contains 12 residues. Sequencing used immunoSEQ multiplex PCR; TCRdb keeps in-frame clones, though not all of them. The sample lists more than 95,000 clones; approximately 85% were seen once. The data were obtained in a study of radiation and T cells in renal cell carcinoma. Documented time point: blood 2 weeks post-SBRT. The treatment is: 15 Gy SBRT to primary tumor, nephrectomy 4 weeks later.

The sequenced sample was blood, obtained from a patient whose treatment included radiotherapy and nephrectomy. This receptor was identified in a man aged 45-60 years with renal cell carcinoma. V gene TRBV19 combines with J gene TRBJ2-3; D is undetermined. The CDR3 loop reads CASSIPPGTQYF. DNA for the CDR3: TGTGCCAGTAGTATACCCCCTGGTACGCAGTATTTT.